Detailed here is one T cell receptor (beta chain). This clone came up a few times. The antigen it recognizes is unknown. Base qualities were left out, and no much larger clone turns up one base away. The High Capacity cDNA Reverse Transcription Kit was used to reverse transcribe all of the isolated RNA, meaning that expressed TCRB transcripts were what got sequenced. Deep immunoSEQ sequencing was applied to naive, central memory and regulatory T cell samples, giving an average of about 3.4 million total reads per sample. Sorted cells were lysed in RLT buffer and RNA was extracted with DNase-treated RNeasy Micro or Mini kits, depending on cell number. Each cell subset was processed separately to prevent cross-contamination, with patient and healthy donor samples processed together. The immunoSEQ multiplex PCR was used to amplify TCRB sequences from cDNA, yielding 87-bp fragments that span the CDR3 region. Sequencing of the amplicons was done on the Illumina HiSeq platform. Per the source publication's procedure: PCR bias was corrected computationally using synthetic template baselines, and reads within Hamming distance 2 were collapsed, with unmergeable singletons discarded. Reads were aligned to IMGT to assign V, D and J genes, CDR3 length, and insertions or deletions at six rearrangement sites. Within each subset, clonotype counts were normalized to sorted cell number, after which true diversity and Gini coefficients were computed with the tcR R package. Repertoire sharing was quantified using the overlap coefficient calculated on TCRB nucleotide sequences. As a proxy for the pre-selection repertoire, out-of-frame TCRB sequences from naive cells were analyzed. What TCRdb holds here is the immuneACCESS table cut down to in-frame rearrangements. Part of the clones is not present; checked against another copy, under half of the missing clones reflect an unresolved V gene, and the others are unexplained. From that table come the V and J calls and clone size; the DNA was used to work out D and trimming. Present in this sample are 200,000 to 250,000 clones, 12% to 15% of which were seen just once. The ten largest clones add up to more than 0.025% of the sample.

A single peripheral blood draw of approximately 100 mL on average was collected from each donor into heparinised tubes. Using a panel that included CD45RO, CCR7, CD25, CD127, CD95 and CD27, naive, central memory, regulatory and stem cell-like memory CD4+ T cells were sorted on a BD FACSAria II. Purity was above 95% for every sorted population. Right away, PBMCs were isolated by Lymphoprep density gradient centrifugation and were stained directly, with no culture step. Samples were stained and sorted in pairs, with one healthy donor and one patient per experiment, so that batch effects were minimized. V and J are trimmed by 6 bases and 10 bases, and the gene matches miss 21 bases of the junction. Taken from the germline V gene (reference sequence), the CDR1 and CDR2 loops are MNHEY and SMNVEV. The CDR3 goes from the cysteine to the phenylalanine over 18 residues. Left in the record is the CDR3 DNA by itself, 54 bases read in frame from the first base.

This sample is drawn from a study of beta chain features in type 1 diabetes listed by TCRdb under 2018. With respect to the entire study: Mean age, gender distribution, total cell number and subset yield did not differ between patients and healthy donors. A total of under 120,000,000 sorted cells were examined across all samples, and RNA yield correlated strongly with the number of cells per subset. The study compared the TCRB repertoires of sorted circulating CD4+ T cell subsets in recently diagnosed type 1 diabetes patients with those in matched healthy donors. Whereas all 28 donors provided naive and central memory subsets, regulatory and stem cell-like memory subsets were isolated from just 8 patients and roughly 8 healthy donors.

The paper as a whole reports these results and caveats: Because cDNA rather than genomic DNA was sequenced, highly expressing activated cells could have been over-represented, although no difference in activation and CD3 levels was found between groups. Naive, central memory and regulatory TCRB repertoires appeared to be more alike among patients than among healthy donors. Type 1 diabetes patients showed a moderate but significant shortening of TCRB CDR3 length in all four CD4+ subsets. PCR might favor shorter templates, but patient and control samples were amplified and corrected together, so any skew would affect both groups equally. HLA sub-analyses involved small numbers of individuals, so any influence of HLA type on TCRB rearrangement remained unresolved. Patients with type 1 diabetes made fewer insertions and deleted more nucleotides at VDJ recombination sites, implying thymic rearrangement abnormalities.

The sequence is built from TRBV27 and TRBJ1-6, with 7 middle bases fitting TRBD1. This clonotype was obtained from a woman aged 40-49 years in good health. The sequenced sample consisted of naive CD4+ T cells from blood. The meaning of the sample's cell subset or site label: true naive CD4+ T cells. At the DNA level, the sequence is TGTGCCAGCAGGCCTACCCTGGGACAGCTAATGCGATTCTCACCCCTCCACTTT. Its protein is CASRPTLGQLMRFSPLHF.